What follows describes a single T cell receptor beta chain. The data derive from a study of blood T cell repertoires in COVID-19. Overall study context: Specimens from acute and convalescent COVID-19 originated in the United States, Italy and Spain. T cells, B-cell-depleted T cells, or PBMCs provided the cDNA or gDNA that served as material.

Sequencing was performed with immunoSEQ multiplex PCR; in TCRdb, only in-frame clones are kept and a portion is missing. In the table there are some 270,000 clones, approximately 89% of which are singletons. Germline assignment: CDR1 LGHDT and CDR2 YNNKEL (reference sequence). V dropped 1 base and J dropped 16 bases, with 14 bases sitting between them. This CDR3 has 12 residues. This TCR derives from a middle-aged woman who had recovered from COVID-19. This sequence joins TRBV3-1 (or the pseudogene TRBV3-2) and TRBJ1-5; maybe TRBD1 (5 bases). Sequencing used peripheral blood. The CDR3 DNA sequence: TGTGCCAGCAGCCAAGGAGAGCGGGGGGTCCATTTT. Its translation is CASSQGERGVHF.